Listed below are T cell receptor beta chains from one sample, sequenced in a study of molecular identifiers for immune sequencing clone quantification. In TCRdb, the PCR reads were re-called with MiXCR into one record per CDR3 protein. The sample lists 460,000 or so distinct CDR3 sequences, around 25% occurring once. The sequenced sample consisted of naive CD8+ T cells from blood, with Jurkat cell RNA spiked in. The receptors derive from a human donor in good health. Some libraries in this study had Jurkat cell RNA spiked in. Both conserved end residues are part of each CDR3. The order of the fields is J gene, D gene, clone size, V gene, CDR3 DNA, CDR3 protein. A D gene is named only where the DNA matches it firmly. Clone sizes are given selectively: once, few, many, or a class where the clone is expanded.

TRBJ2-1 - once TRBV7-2 TGTGCCAGCAGCTTGTATAGCTACAGCTCCTACAGTGAGCAGTCCTTC CASSLYSYSSYSEQSF
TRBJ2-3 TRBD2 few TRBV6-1 TGTGCCAGCAGTGATAGTAGCGGGAGGGCAGATACGCAGTATTTT CASSDSSGRADTQYF
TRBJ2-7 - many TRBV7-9 TGTGCCAGCAGCTTAGGAGGACAGCTCTACGAGCAGTACTTC CASSLGGQLYEQYF
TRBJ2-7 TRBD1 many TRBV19 TGTGCCAGTACCCCGGGACAGGGCGACTACGAGCAGTACTTC CASTPGQGDYEQYF
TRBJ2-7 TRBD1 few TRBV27 TGTGCCAGCAGTTTTGGGACAGGACCCTACGAGCAGTACTTC CASSFGTGPYEQYF
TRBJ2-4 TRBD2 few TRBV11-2 TGTGCCACCGGGGGGGGTCAAGCCAAAAACATTCAGTACTTC CATGGGQAKNIQYF
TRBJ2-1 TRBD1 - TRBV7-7 TGTGCCAGCAGCTTACAGCCAGGGGGATCTCTCAATGAGCAGTTCTTC CASSLQPGGSLNEQFF
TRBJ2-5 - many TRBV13 TGTGCCAGCAGCCCAGCCGGCCGGGAGACCCAGTACTTC CASSPAGRETQYF
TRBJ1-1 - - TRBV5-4 TGTGCCAGCAGCTTGGATGCAGGGGTTGGGTCTGAAGCTTTCTTT CASSLDAGVGSEAFF
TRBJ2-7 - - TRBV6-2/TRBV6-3 TGTGCCGGCAGGGACTTAGGACGGGATTCCTACGAGCAGTACTTC CAGRDLGRDSYEQYF
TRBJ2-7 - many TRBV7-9 TGTGCCAGCAGCTCGCGGGACAGTCGAATATCCTACGAGCAGTACTTC CASSSRDSRISYEQYF
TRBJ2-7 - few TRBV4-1 TGCGCCAGCAGCCAAGAGCGGGGTTCGGTCTCCTACGAGCAGTACTTC CASSQERGSVSYEQYF
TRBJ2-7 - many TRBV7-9 TGTGCCAGCAGCTCCTCTAGCGCAGACTACGAGCAGTACTTC CASSSSSADYEQYF